One and the same sample provided the 8 T cell receptor beta chains below, sequenced in a study of monozygotic twins with inflammatory bowel disease. Each CDR3 protein gets one entry in TCRdb, which reprocessed the 5' RACE reads and gives no DNA. The ten top clones account for just over 2.5%, within a sample of 300,000 to 400,000 distinct CDR3 sequences. Sequencing used blood. All receptors come from a human donor with ulcerative colitis or Crohn's disease, or a healthy co-twin of an affected twin (not recorded which).

The chain links TRBV4-2 to TRBJ2-5; TCRdb picks TRBD1, but there is no DNA to check that call. From germline, CDR1 is LGHNA and CDR2 YNFKEQ. The CDR3 runs 15 residues. CDR3 in amino acids: CASSQDMGVRETQYF.

This rearrangement joins TRBV18 to TRBJ1-5; as DNA is missing, the TRBD1 call by TCRdb cannot be tested. The CDR3 totals 15 residues. Germline assignment: CDR1 KGHSH and CDR2 LQKENI. The CDR3 region is CASSPYTGRGQPQHF.

This rearrangement joins TRBV7-9 to TRBJ2-7; the TRBD1 assignment by TCRdb is unverifiable without DNA. Germline-derived CDR1 and CDR2 are SEHNR and FQNEAQ (reference sequence). This CDR3 is built from 15 residues. The CDR3 is CASSSYRGQSEEQYF.

This chain connects TRBV7-9 to TRBJ2-4; no DNA is available, so the TRBD1 call from TCRdb remains unchecked. This CDR3 comprises 16 residues. In germline, CDR1 is SEHNR, CDR2 FQNEAQ (reference sequence). CDR3 in amino acids: CASSFGAQVAKNIQYF.

This chain connects TRBV29-1 to TRBJ2-7; absent DNA, TCRdb's TRBD1 call cannot be checked. The length of the CDR3 is 14 residues. Germline lookup yields CDR1 SQVTM and CDR2 ANQGSEA. CDR3 in amino acids: CSVEGQGEMYEQYF.

This chain connects TRBV27 to TRBJ1-2; TCRdb designates TRBD1, a call that cannot be tested without DNA. The V gene's germline CDR1 is MNHEY and CDR2 SMNVEV (reference sequence). This CDR3 comprises 15 residues. The CDR3 protein is CASSLSGTLNYGYTF.

This chain uses TRBV7-2 with TRBJ1-4; TCRdb returns TRBD1, unconfirmable since there is no DNA. Germline V gives CDR1 SGHTA, CDR2 FQGNSA. CDR3 size: 15 residues. CDR3 sequence: CASSWQGSANEKLFF.

The chain couples TRBV9 to TRBJ2-5; without DNA, the TCRdb call of TRBD1 cannot be checked. The V gene's germline CDR1 is SGDLS and CDR2 YYNGEE. This CDR3 is 16 amino acids long. CDR3 sequence: CASSVEGTGDQETQYF.